These T cell receptor beta chains were read from a single sample in a study of shared clonotypes between healthy human individuals. Repertoires were generated with immunoSEQ multiplex PCR, while TCRdb's copy carries only in-frame clones and drops some. Here the sample spans about 2.1 million clones, about 94% being singletons. Sample: naive CD8+ T cells from PBMCs. These receptors were obtained from a man aged 18 to 35 in good health. Some clones in this sample may be carry-over from other donors' samples. The CDR3 runs from the conserved cysteine through the conserved F or W. The D gene is left open where the match is weak. A clone size is listed for some rows: how often the clone was seen (once, few, many), or a class if it is expanded.

TRBD1	TRBV2	NA	TRBJ1-2	CASIRGQGSGYTF	TGTGCCAGCATCAGGGGACAGGGGTCGGGCTACACCTTC
NA	TRBV7-9	once	TRBJ2-5	CASSPQRGGVAETQYF	TGTGCCAGCAGCCCCCAGCGTGGCGGGGTGGCGGAGACCCAGTACTTC
NA	TRBV28	NA	TRBJ2-7	CASTLDVSGYEQYF	TGTGCCAGCACTCTGGATGTTTCGGGGTACGAGCAGTACTTC
NA	TRBV6-6	NA	TRBJ2-2	CASSGTHLRNTGELFF	TGTGCCAGCAGTGGCACTCACCTGAGGAACACCGGGGAGCTGTTTTTT
NA	TRBV14	NA	TRBJ2-5	CASSQASQGQETQYF	TGTGCCAGCAGCCAAGCTAGCCAGGGTCAAGAGACCCAGTACTTC
NA	TRBV7-2	NA	TRBJ2-7	CASSPRGRGLQSYEQYF	TGTGCCAGCAGCCCCAGGGGCAGGGGCCTCCAATCCTACGAGCAGTACTTC
NA	TRBV15	NA	TRBJ1-4	CATSYNEPGRAEKLFF	TGTGCCACCAGCTACAACGAGCCGGGACGGGCCGAAAAACTGTTTTTT
NA	TRBV19	NA	TRBJ1-1	CASSRNSGVENTEAFF	TGTGCCAGTAGTAGGAACTCAGGGGTAGAGAACACTGAAGCTTTCTTT
NA	TRBV7-9	NA	TRBJ2-7	CASSPLGYEQYF	TGTGCCAGCAGCCCGTTGGGCTACGAGCAGTACTTC
TRBD1	TRBV18	NA	TRBJ2-7	CASSPVGTAYEQYF	TGTGCCAGCTCACCCGTCGGGACAGCCTACGAGCAGTACTTC
NA	TRBV11-2	NA	TRBJ2-3	CASTAAGQVADTQYF	TGTGCCAGCACCGCGGCCGGGCAGGTGGCAGATACGCAGTATTTT
NA	TRBV30	few	TRBJ1-5	CAWTPGEGEQPQHF	TGTGCCTGGACCCCCGGGGAGGGTGAGCAGCCCCAGCATTTT
NA	TRBV11-2	NA	TRBJ2-7	CASSEIHRKSSYEQYF	TGTGCCAGCAGCGAAATCCACAGAAAAAGCAGCTACGAGCAGTACTTC
NA	TRBV10-2	NA	TRBJ2-5	CASSPRDLLLDQETQYF	TGCGCCAGCAGTCCCAGGGATTTGTTACTGGACCAAGAGACCCAGTACTTC
NA	TRBV9	once	TRBJ1-2	CASSPDPMAGFNYGYTF	TGTGCCAGCAGCCCCGACCCGATGGCAGGCTTTAACTATGGCTACACCTTC
NA	TRBV29-1	NA	TRBJ2-7	CSVVGGHSYEQYF	TGCAGCGTTGTTGGAGGACACTCCTACGAGCAGTACTTC
NA	TRBV29-1	NA	TRBJ2-1	CSVPFYNEQFF	TGCAGCGTTCCTTTCTACAATGAGCAGTTCTTC
NA	TRBV10-3	NA	TRBJ1-2	CAISESVQDAYGYTF	TGTGCCATCAGTGAGTCGGTCCAGGACGCTTATGGCTACACCTTC
NA	TRBV6-4	NA	TRBJ2-2	CASSYASNTGELFF	TGTGCCAGCAGCTACGCCAGTAACACCGGGGAGCTGTTTTTT
TRBD1	TRBV18	NA	TRBJ1-4	CASSPPPGQGNEKLFF	TGTGCCAGCTCACCCCCCCCGGGACAGGGGAATGAAAAACTGTTTTTT
NA	TRBV7-8	NA	TRBJ1-2	CASSLRVNFGPGSFYGYTF	TGTGCCAGCAGCCTCCGCGTGAATTTTGGACCAGGGAGTTTCTATGGCTACACCTTC
NA	TRBV7-9	NA	TRBJ2-1	CASSLKQGSRDGLYNEQFF	TGTGCCAGCAGCTTAAAACAGGGATCCAGAGACGGGCTCTACAATGAGCAGTTCTTC
NA	TRBV2	few	TRBJ1-5	CASTPTGRDNNQPQHF	TGTGCCAGCACCCCCACGGGCAGGGATAACAATCAGCCCCAGCATTTT
NA	TRBV28	NA	TRBJ2-5	CASSSVQETQYF	TGTGCCAGCAGTTCGGTTCAAGAGACCCAGTACTTC
TRBD1	TRBV6-5	NA	TRBJ2-7	CASSYSVGQKPYEQYF	TGTGCCAGCAGTTACTCGGTGGGACAGAAGCCCTACGAGCAGTACTTC
TRBD2	TRBV27	NA	TRBJ2-3	CASSLSLAGGSDTQYF	TGTGCCAGCAGTTTATCGCTAGCGGGAGGTTCAGATACGCAGTATTTT
NA	TRBV19	NA	TRBJ1-4	CASSMGRDATNEKLFF	TGTGCCAGTAGTATGGGAAGAGATGCAACTAATGAAAAACTGTTTTTT
NA	TRBV5-1	NA	TRBJ1-1	CASSLDNRGNTEAFF	TGCGCCAGCAGCTTGGACAACAGAGGGAACACTGAAGCTTTCTTT
NA	TRBV9	NA	TRBJ2-7	CASSVGSGFNYEQYF	TGTGCCAGCAGCGTAGGGTCCGGGTTCAACTACGAGCAGTACTTC
TRBD2	TRBV9	NA	TRBJ2-2	CASSHPGTSGRENTGELFF	TGTGCCAGCAGCCACCCCGGGACTAGCGGGAGGGAAAACACCGGGGAGCTGTTTTTT